The next 17 T cell receptor beta chains were all read from a single sample in a study of identical twins. MiXCR, applied by TCRdb to the 5' RACE reads, yields one record per CDR3 protein. Among roughly 190,000 distinct CDR3 sequences listed, more than 15% were seen once. These data were also reused for a study on T cells expressing NK-cell markers.

Material for sequencing was CD8+ T cells sorted from blood. These receptors originate from a woman between 18 and 29 years old in good health.

This clonotype has a handful of counts. J is TRBJ1-4 and V is TRBV29-1; D gene uncertain. Germline V CDR1 and CDR2: SQVTM, ANQGSEA. CDR3 length: 14 amino acids. The germline V and J ends were trimmed by 0 bases and 0 bases, with 5 bases remaining between them. The CDR3 region is CSVEDSPTNEKLFF. In DNA form, the CDR3 reads TGCAGCGTTGAAGACAGTCCAACTAATGAAAAACTGTTTTTT.

The genes are TRBV5-6 and TRBJ2-2; D is possibly TRBD1 (5 bases). The CDR3 spans 12 residues. Per the germline V gene, CDR1 is SGHDT and CDR2 is YYEEEE. V lost 7 bases and J 5 bases, leaving 9 bases between the germline ends. The CDR3 is CASRQGTGELFF. CDR3 coding DNA: TGTGCCAGCCGCCAGGGAACCGGGGAGCTGTTTTTT.

This clonotype was detected a few times. This chain links TRBV7-6 with TRBJ2-7; D possibly corresponds to TRBD2 (5 bases). V dropped 0 bases and J dropped 2 bases, with 11 bases sitting between them. The CDR3 runs 15 residues. Looked up from germline, CDR1 is SGHVS and CDR2 is FNYEAQ. The CDR3 DNA reads TGTGCCAGCAGCTTAGCCATTGAGGGCCCCTACGAGCAGTACTTC. Translated, it gives CASSLAIEGPYEQYF.

This clonotype was detected only a few times. The chain combines TRBV12-5 with TRBJ2-1; TRBD2 aligns across 10 bases. The V gene's germline CDR1 is LGHNT and CDR2 FRNRAP. With 2 bases clipped from V and 10 bases from J, the junction kept 2 bases outside the gene matches. The CDR3 runs 13 residues. The CDR3 spells CASGLLAGDEQFF. The CDR3 DNA sequence: TGTGCTAGTGGTTTGCTAGCGGGAGACGAGCAGTTCTTC. The full variable domain, rest sourced from reference TRBV12-5 and TRBJ2-1, is DARVTQTPRHKVTEMGQEVTMRCQPILGHNTVFWYRQTMMQGLELLAYFRNRAPLDDSGMPKDRFSAEMPDATLATLKIQPSEPRDSAVYFCASGLLAGDEQFFGPGTRLTVL.

This clonotype came up many times. This chain joins TRBV10-3 and TRBJ1-1; the D gene is possibly TRBD1 (5 bases). The CDR3 covers 14 residues. Per the germline V gene, CDR1 is ENHRY and CDR2 is SYGVKD. Trimming removed 3 bases at V and 3 bases at J, with 11 bases between. Here the CDR3 DNA reads TGTGCCATCAGTGACGGGGGGGTGGACACTGAAGCTTTCTTT. Its protein is CAISDGGVDTEAFF.

Only a few counts were recorded for this clonotype. The CDR3, as DNA: TGTGCCAGCAGCGTCGGGACAGGGAATGAGGAGACCCAGTACTTC. Protein product: CASSVGTGNEETQYF. The chain has TRBV12-3 or TRBV12-4 and TRBJ2-5; 9 positions agree with TRBD1. The CDR3 has 15 amino acids. Germline trimming cut 6 bases from V and 5 bases from J; bases unmatched to any gene: 10.

This clonotype has just a few counts. This sequence joins TRBV5-1 and TRBJ2-7, with D unresolved. Germline CDR1 reads SGHRS; CDR2 reads YFSETQ. Trimming left V 2 bases short and J 0 bases short, with 9 bases between. The CDR3 totals 14 residues. CDR3 loop: CASSLSTDSYEQYF. The CDR3 DNA sequence: TGCGCCAGCAGCTTAAGCACGGACTCCTACGAGCAGTACTTC.

The chain combines TRBV7-8 with TRBJ1-5; tentative D call: TRBD1 (5 bases). Germline V CDR1 and CDR2: SGHVS, FQNEAQ. V shed 5 bases and J shed 5 bases, with 13 bases lying between them. This CDR3 has 14 residues. This chain's CDR3 is CASSPGGVDQPQHF. Here the CDR3 DNA reads TGTGCCAGCAGCCCGGGGGGGGTCGATCAGCCCCAGCATTTT. The full variable domain, its missing parts supplied by reference TRBV7-8 and TRBJ1-5, is GAGVSQSPRYKVAKRGQDVALRCDPISGHVSLFWYQQALGQGPEFLTYFQNEAQLDKSGLPSDRFFAERPEGSVSTLKIQRTQQEDSAVYLCASSPGGVDQPQHFGDGTRLSIL.

V and J are TRBV4-3 and TRBJ2-1, with TRBD2 as a possible D gene (6 bases). Germline values: CDR1 LGHNA, CDR2 YSLEER. The V end was cut by 3 bases, the J end by 0 bases, with 9 bases between. The CDR3 length is 15 residues. This CDR3 reads CASSHRLGSYNEQFF. The CDR3 region has the DNA TGCGCCAGCAGCCACCGACTAGGCTCCTACAATGAGCAGTTCTTC.

The gene calls are TRBV3-1 and TRBJ1-5; no reliable D call. Looked up from germline, CDR1 is LGHDT and CDR2 is YNNKEL (reference sequence). The V and J ends lost 4 bases and 0 bases respectively, with 13 bases between them. The CDR3 runs to 16 residues. CDR3 in DNA: TGTGCCAGCAGCCCCGGACGGAAATATAGCAATCAGCCCCAGCATTTT. This translates into CASSPGRKYSNQPQHF.

The rearrangement uses TRBV5-1 and TRBJ2-7; weak D call: TRBD2 (6 bases). Germline V gene data show CDR1 as SGHRS and CDR2 as YFSETQ. The V gene lost 6 bases and the J gene lost 5 bases, with 21 bases spanning the gap. The CDR3 totals 15 residues. The CDR3 sequence is CASNKGFGGPDEQYF. CDR3 DNA: TGCGCCAGCAACAAAGGATTCGGGGGTCCCGACGAGCAGTACTTC.

The V gene is TRBV2, the J gene TRBJ2-5, with D maybe TRBD1 (6 bases). The germline CDR1 and CDR2 sequences are SNHLY and FYNNEI. Deletions cut 7 bases from V and 3 bases from J, with 12 bases between. The CDR3 sequence is 13 residues long. In DNA form, the CDR3 reads TGTGCCAGCACGCGGGCAGGGGAAGAGACCCAGTACTTC. Translation gives CASTRAGEETQYF.

The chain is built from TRBV4-3 and TRBJ2-4, with D unresolved. The V end lost 0 bases, the J end lost 0 bases, and 9 bases lay between the germline ends. In germline, CDR1 is LGHNA, CDR2 YSLEER. CDR3 length: 16 amino acids. The CDR3 region is CASSQDQTLAKNIQYF. The CDR3 coding sequence is TGCGCCAGCAGCCAAGATCAGACTTTAGCCAAAAACATTCAGTACTTC.

This rearrangement joins TRBV10-2 to TRBJ2-7; TRBD2 matches at 8 bases. Per the germline V gene, CDR1 is WSHSY and CDR2 is SAAADI. Trimming cost V 4 bases and J 5 bases; bases outside gene matches: 4. This CDR3 has 13 residues. CDR3 in DNA: TGCGCCAGCAGTGCGGGAGGGATAAACGAGCAGTACTTC. Its translation: CASSAGGINEQYF.

The chain has TRBV3-1 and TRBJ2-4; TRBD1 agrees at 9 bases. Germline V lookup: CDR1 LGHDT, CDR2 YNNKEL (reference sequence). Germline trimming cut 8 bases from V and 0 bases from J; bases unmatched to any gene: 8. The CDR3 extends over 16 amino acids. The CDR3: CASGGGQGLAKNIQYF. CDR3 nucleotides: TGTGCCAGCGGCGGGGGACAGGGACTAGCCAAAAACATTCAGTACTTC.

The chain employs TRBV4-1 and TRBJ1-5, with no clear D. Trimming removed 4 bases at V and 4 bases at J, with 14 bases between. Germline assignment: CDR1 MGHRA and CDR2 YSYEKL. The CDR3 is made up of 15 amino acids. The CDR3 DNA reads TGCGCCAGCAGCCGCTTAGAGGCGGCTAATCAGCCCCAGCATTTT. This sequence encodes CASSRLEAANQPQHF.

The J gene is TRBJ2-2, the V gene TRBV12-5; 8 bases are a match to TRBD1. Looked up from germline, CDR1 is LGHNT and CDR2 is FRNRAP. This CDR3 is 16 amino acids long. V gave up 5 bases and J gave up 0 bases; unmatched junction bases: 5. As DNA, the CDR3 is TGTGCTAGTGGTATTGGACAGGGACCGAACACCGGGGAGCTGTTTTTT. Protein product: CASGIGQGPNTGELFF.